The next 12 T cell receptor beta chains were all read from a single sample in a study of sequential checkpoint blockade in melanoma. The table came from immunoSEQ multiplex PCR; TCRdb's copy has only in-frame clones and leaves some out. Of thousands of clones listed, around nine tenths are singletons. Treatment here: randomized to nivolumab then ipilimumab (arm A) or the reverse (arm B). Sequences were derived from CD8+ T cells sorted from blood (inferred from file names), sampled from a patient given nivolumab and ipilimumab in sequence. The receptors here all came from a human donor with melanoma.

The chain employs TRBV28 and TRBJ1-2; the match to TRBD1 covers 12 bases. The germline CDR1 and CDR2 sequences are MDHEN and SYDVKM. The CDR3 runs to 15 residues. V shed 7 bases, J shed 3 bases, and the junction held 6 bases outside the gene matches. The CDR3 loop is CASTSRDRGHYGYTF. The CDR3 DNA reads as TGTGCCAGCACCTCCCGGGACAGGGGGCACTATGGCTACACCTTC.

The rearrangement links TRBV5-1 to TRBJ1-5; 12 nucleotides line up with TRBD1. J gave up 7 bases and V 0 bases, and 8 bases lay outside the gene matches. The CDR3 sequence is 17 residues long. Germline values: CDR1 SGHRS, CDR2 YFSETQ. The CDR3 bases are TGCGCCAGCAGCTTGGGTCGGGACAGGGGGCGCAGGCAGCCCCAGCATTTT. Protein: CASSLGRDRGRRQPQHF.

The chain employs TRBV28 and TRBJ2-5; tentative D call: TRBD1 (5 bases). Germline V gene lookup returns CDR1 MDHEN and CDR2 SYDVKM. Trimming shortened V by 5 bases and J by 3 bases, and 13 bases separated the two germline ends. The CDR3 extends over 14 amino acids. CDR3 nucleotide sequence: TGTGCCAGCAGTAAAGACAGTTTCGAAGAGACCCAGTACTTC. Its protein product is CASSKDSFEETQYF.

In its sample, this clone was seen a few times. This sequence joins TRBV7-8 and TRBJ2-5; a weak D match, TRBD1 (5 bases). Germline CDR1 SGHVS, CDR2 FQNEAQ. The CDR3 covers 14 residues. V was cut by 3 bases and J by 4 bases, with 12 bases left in between. CDR3 nucleotides: TGTGCCAGCAGCTTCGCGTCAGGGTCAGAGACCCAGTACTTC. This codes for CASSFASGSETQYF.

V usage is TRBV7-9 and J usage is TRBJ2-7; D may be TRBD2 (6 bases). The ends were cut back, 5 bases at V and 7 bases at J, with 18 bases in the middle. This CDR3 has 14 amino acids. The V gene's germline CDR1 is SEHNR and CDR2 FQNEAQ (reference sequence). CDR3 sequence: CASSKRDAAGEQYF. CDR3 DNA: TGTGCCAGCAGCAAACGGGACGCCGCGGGAGAGCAGTACTTC.

The chain couples TRBV4-1 to TRBJ1-4, with unresolved D. V lost 2 bases and J lost 8, with 12 bases in between. The germline CDR1 and CDR2 sequences are MGHRA and YSYEKL. The CDR3 has 14 amino acids. The CDR3 DNA is TGCGCCAGCAGCCAAAGACAAGAGAACGAAAAACTGTTTTTT. Its protein product is CASSQRQENEKLFF.

CDR3 in amino acids: CASSLDWTSGSTDTQYF. CDR3 sequence (DNA): TGCGCCAGCAGCTTGGATTGGACTAGCGGGTCCACAGATACGCAGTATTTT. This sequence joins TRBV5-1 and TRBJ2-3; 11 bases fit TRBD2. There are 17 residues in the CDR3. Germline V gene sequence: CDR1 SGHRS, CDR2 YFSETQ. V was clipped by 0 bases and J by 2 bases; unmatched bases: 5.

CDR3 residues: CASSFKRGYNEQFF. The CDR3 DNA reads TGTGCCAGCAGTTTCAAGCGGGGGTACAATGAGCAGTTCTTC. V is TRBV27 and J is TRBJ2-1, with 8 bases matching TRBD2. There are 14 residues in the CDR3. Germline V gene lookup returns CDR1 MNHEY and CDR2 SMNVEV (reference sequence). Germline trimming cut 3 bases from V and 4 bases from J; bases unmatched to any gene: 2.

This chain links TRBV4-1 with TRBJ2-5, with 7 bases aligning to TRBD2. V shed 1 base, J shed 2 bases, and the junction held 7 bases outside the gene matches. This CDR3 has 16 residues. Germline V gene lookup returns CDR1 MGHRA and CDR2 YSYEKL. CDR3 sequence reads: CASSQVTAGEQETQYF. The CDR3 DNA is TGCGCCAGCAGCCAAGTAACCGCGGGGGAACAAGAGACCCAGTACTTC.

Written as DNA, the CDR3 is TGTGCCAGCAGCCAAGGAGCGGGATCCTACAATGAGCAGTTCTTC. Protein sequence: CASSQGAGSYNEQFF. The chain employs TRBV4-2 and TRBJ2-1; 7 bases map to TRBD2. Germline values: CDR1 LGHNA, CDR2 YNFKEQ. The CDR3 runs to 15 residues. V shed 1 base and J 1 base; nucleotides not matched to a gene: 1.

The chain couples TRBV28 to TRBJ2-1, with TRBD2 as a possible D gene (5 bases). Germline lookup yields CDR1 MDHEN and CDR2 SYDVKM. The length of the CDR3 is 15 residues. The V and J ends lost 6 bases and 0 bases respectively, with 12 bases between them. This CDR3 reads CASRRTFSSYNEQFF. The CDR3 DNA reads as TGTGCCAGCAGGCGGACTTTCAGCTCCTACAATGAGCAGTTCTTC.

The V call is TRBV11-2, the J call TRBJ2-1; 7 nucleotides align to TRBD1. J was trimmed by 6 bases and V by 7 bases; bases with no gene match: 6. CDR3 length equals 13 residues. Germline values: CDR1 SGHAT, CDR2 FQNNGV. The CDR3 region is CASTRGRGNEQFF. The CDR3 DNA follows: TGTGCCAGCACTAGGGGGCGAGGCAATGAGCAGTTCTTC.